Listed below are T cell receptor beta chains from one sample, sequenced in a study of T cells in Graves' hyperthyroidism and ophthalmopathy. Using its own MiXCR run on the multiplex PCR reads, TCRdb lists one record per CDR3 protein. The sample shows roughly 800,000 distinct CDR3 sequences, 35% to 45% of them seen only once. The sample was blood. The receptor set was obtained from a man between 18 and 35 years old with Graves' hyperthyroidism. The CDR3 runs from the conserved cysteine through the conserved F or W. D genes are given only for firm matches. Not every row has a clone size; where given, it reads once, few, many or a size class.

J gene: TRBJ2-7; V gene: TRBV25-1; CDR3 length: 22; D gene: TRBD1; clone size: .; CDR3 protein: CASSEGLASSEVDGTGNYEQYF; CDR3 DNA: TGTGCCAGCAGTGAAGGGCTAGCCAGCAGTGAAGTGGACGGGACAGGGAACTACGAGCAGTACTTC
J gene: TRBJ1-1; V gene: TRBV10-3; CDR3 length: 14; D gene: .; clone size: many; CDR3 protein: CAISESGGNTEAFF; CDR3 DNA: TGTGCCATCAGTGAGTCCGGGGGGAACACTGAAGCTTTCTTT
J gene: TRBJ1-2; V gene: TRBV10-3; CDR3 length: 15; D gene: .; clone size: many; CDR3 protein: CAISAEGGLNYGYTF; CDR3 DNA: TGTGCCATCAGTGCCGAGGGGGGCCTTAACTATGGCTACACCTTC
J gene: TRBJ1-1; V gene: TRBV10-3; CDR3 length: 14; D gene: .; clone size: .; CDR3 protein: CASSSHSGNTEAFF; CDR3 DNA: TGTGCCAGCAGTTCCCACTCCGGGAACACTGAAGCTTTCTTT
J gene: TRBJ1-2; V gene: TRBV6-1; CDR3 length: 12; D gene: .; clone size: many; CDR3 protein: CASSAGPYGYTF; CDR3 DNA: TGTGCCAGCAGTGCTGGGCCGTATGGCTACACCTTC
J gene: TRBJ2-3; V gene: TRBV20-1; CDR3 length: 12; D gene: .; clone size: .; CDR3 protein: CSARALQDTQYF; CDR3 DNA: TGCAGTGCTAGAGCCTTACAAGATACGCAGTATTTT
J gene: TRBJ2-5; V gene: TRBV12-3/TRBV12-4; CDR3 length: 15; D gene: .; clone size: few; CDR3 protein: CASSLAPGIWETQYF; CDR3 DNA: TGTGCCAGCAGTTTAGCGCCGGGGATCTGGGAGACCCAGTACTTC
J gene: TRBJ1-6; V gene: TRBV25-1; CDR3 length: 17; D gene: .; clone size: many; CDR3 protein: CASSPNLGLQSNSPLHF; CDR3 DNA: TGTGCCAGCAGCCCGAACTTAGGGTTGCAATCGAATTCACCCCTCCACTTT
J gene: TRBJ1-1; V gene: TRBV7-9; CDR3 length: 15; D gene: TRBD1; clone size: many; CDR3 protein: CASSQRTGGNTEAFF; CDR3 DNA: TGTGCCAGCAGCCAACGGACAGGAGGGAACACTGAAGCTTTCTTT
J gene: TRBJ2-5; V gene: TRBV9; CDR3 length: 15; D gene: .; clone size: few; CDR3 protein: CASSQDFTSQETQYF; CDR3 DNA: TGTGCCAGCAGCCAAGATTTCACCTCCCAAGAGACCCAGTACTTC
J gene: TRBJ1-1; V gene: TRBV2; CDR3 length: 13; D gene: .; clone size: many; CDR3 protein: CASNLGGNTEAFF; CDR3 DNA: TGTGCCAGCAACCTAGGGGGAAATACTGAAGCTTTCTTT
J gene: TRBJ2-2; V gene: TRBV14; CDR3 length: 17; D gene: TRBD1; clone size: few; CDR3 protein: CASSRYLQGARNGELFF; CDR3 DNA: TGTGCCAGCAGCCGCTACTTACAGGGGGCGCGGAACGGGGAGCTGTTTTTT
J gene: TRBJ1-2; V gene: TRBV20-1; CDR3 length: 12; D gene: TRBD1; clone size: .; CDR3 protein: CSAQDRVRGYTF; CDR3 DNA: TGCAGTGCCCAGGACAGGGTGAGGGGCTACACCTTC
J gene: TRBJ2-5; V gene: TRBV10-3; CDR3 length: 13; D gene: .; clone size: many; CDR3 protein: CASAETAEETQYF; CDR3 DNA: TGTGCCTCGGCCGAGACAGCAGAAGAGACCCAGTACTTC
J gene: TRBJ1-5; V gene: TRBV4-1; CDR3 length: 15; D gene: TRBD1; clone size: many; CDR3 protein: CASSQGAGGNQPQHF; CDR3 DNA: TGCGCCAGCAGCCAAGGCGCAGGGGGAAATCAGCCCCAGCATTTT
J gene: TRBJ2-7; V gene: TRBV19; CDR3 length: 15; D gene: .; clone size: .; CDR3 protein: CASSLIAFPTYEQYF; CDR3 DNA: TGTGCCAGTAGTTTGATAGCGTTTCCGACCTACGAGCAGTACTTC
J gene: TRBJ2-5; V gene: TRBV20-1; CDR3 length: 13; D gene: TRBD2; clone size: .; CDR3 protein: CSATPGTRETQYF; CDR3 DNA: TGCAGTGCTACCCCGGGGACTAGAGAGACCCAGTACTTC
J gene: TRBJ2-5; V gene: TRBV29-1; CDR3 length: 17; D gene: TRBD2; clone size: many; CDR3 protein: CSLGGSEAGGPQETQYF; CDR3 DNA: TGCAGCCTTGGGGGATCGGAGGCGGGAGGCCCCCAAGAGACCCAGTACTTC
J gene: TRBJ1-1; V gene: TRBV2; CDR3 length: 11; D gene: TRBD1; clone size: many; CDR3 protein: CASRDRAEAFF; CDR3 DNA: TGTGCCAGCAGGGACAGGGCCGAAGCTTTCTTT
J gene: TRBJ2-7; V gene: TRBV7-9; CDR3 length: 14; D gene: TRBD1; clone size: .; CDR3 protein: CASSTPDRAYEQYF; CDR3 DNA: TGTGCCAGCAGCACCCCAGACAGGGCCTACGAGCAGTACTTC
J gene: TRBJ2-7; V gene: TRBV20-1; CDR3 length: 14; D gene: .; clone size: .; CDR3 protein: CSARDSGAAYEQYF; CDR3 DNA: TGCAGTGCTAGAGATTCGGGAGCAGCCTACGAGCAGTACTTC
J gene: TRBJ2-5; V gene: TRBV20-1; CDR3 length: 15; D gene: TRBD2; clone size: few; CDR3 protein: CSARLPGTSRETQYF; CDR3 DNA: TGCAGTGCTAGGCTGCCCGGGACTAGTAGGGAGACCCAGTACTTC
J gene: TRBJ1-3; V gene: TRBV19; CDR3 length: 14; D gene: .; clone size: .; CDR3 protein: CAWASDSSGNTIYF; CDR3 DNA: TGTGCCTGGGCCTCGGACAGCTCTGGAAACACCATATATTTT
J gene: TRBJ2-7; V gene: TRBV2; CDR3 length: 14; D gene: .; clone size: .; CDR3 protein: CASSDGRGYYEQYF; CDR3 DNA: TGTGCCAGCAGTGATGGTCGGGGTTACTACGAGCAGTACTTC
J gene: TRBJ1-3; V gene: TRBV7-2; CDR3 length: 14; D gene: .; clone size: .; CDR3 protein: CASSPGGAGNTIYF; CDR3 DNA: TGTGCCAGCAGCCCCGGGGGGGCTGGAAACACCATATATTTT
J gene: TRBJ2-6; V gene: TRBV7-9; CDR3 length: 13; D gene: .; clone size: .; CDR3 protein: CASSLVGGNTEAF; CDR3 DNA: TGTGCCAGCAGCTTAGTCGGGGGAAACACTGAAGCTTTC
J gene: TRBJ1-1; V gene: TRBV4-3; CDR3 length: 14; D gene: .; clone size: .; CDR3 protein: CASSRGDKNTEAFF; CDR3 DNA: TGCGCCAGCAGCCGGGGGGACAAGAACACTGAAGCTTTCTTT
J gene: TRBJ1-5; V gene: TRBV25-1; CDR3 length: 15; D gene: .; clone size: .; CDR3 protein: CASSDSGNSNQPQHF; CDR3 DNA: TGTGCCAGCAGTGATTCAGGGAATAGCAATCAGCCCCAGCATTTT
J gene: TRBJ2-2; V gene: TRBV4-1; CDR3 length: 15; D gene: .; clone size: few; CDR3 protein: CASSQDQLDTGELFF; CDR3 DNA: TGCGCCAGCAGCCAAGATCAACTTGACACCGGGGAGCTGTTTTTT
J gene: TRBJ2-5; V gene: TRBV5-6; CDR3 length: 12; D gene: .; clone size: few; CDR3 protein: CASSLLQETQHF; CDR3 DNA: TGTGCCAGCAGCTTACTCCAAGAGACCCAGCACTTC
J gene: TRBJ1-6; V gene: TRBV7-9; CDR3 length: 18; D gene: .; clone size: .; CDR3 protein: CASSLAPEGGAENSPLHF; CDR3 DNA: TGTGCCAGCAGCTTAGCCCCTGAGGGGGGGGCTGAGAATTCACCCCTCCACTTT
J gene: TRBJ2-7; V gene: TRBV6-1; CDR3 length: 17; D gene: .; clone size: .; CDR3 protein: CASGKPGSWFSWNEQYF; CDR3 DNA: TGTGCCAGCGGAAAGCCAGGGTCTTGGTTCTCCTGGAACGAGCAGTACTTC
J gene: TRBJ1-1; V gene: TRBV7-8; CDR3 length: 14; D gene: TRBD1; clone size: many; CDR3 protein: CASSLGDRRPEAFF; CDR3 DNA: TGTGCCAGCAGCTTAGGGGACAGGCGGCCCGAAGCTTTCTTT
J gene: TRBJ1-5; V gene: TRBV2; CDR3 length: 15; D gene: TRBD1; clone size: .; CDR3 protein: CASSDNRGPGQPQHF; CDR3 DNA: TGTGCCAGCAGTGATAACAGGGGGCCGGGTCAGCCCCAGCATTTT
J gene: TRBJ2-5; V gene: TRBV11-3; CDR3 length: 15; D gene: .; clone size: .; CDR3 protein: CASSSQVEIQETQYF; CDR3 DNA: TGTGCCAGCAGCTCACAGGTTGAAATACAAGAGACCCAGTACTTC
J gene: TRBJ1-6; V gene: TRBV5-1; CDR3 length: 15; D gene: .; clone size: .; CDR3 protein: CASSLGGPTGSPLHF; CDR3 DNA: TGCGCCAGCAGCTTGGGAGGCCCGACGGGTTCACCCCTCCACTTT
J gene: TRBJ2-7; V gene: TRBV20-1; CDR3 length: 12; D gene: .; clone size: many; CDR3 protein: CSASRASQEQYF; CDR3 DNA: TGCAGTGCTAGCAGGGCATCTCAAGAGCAGTACTTC
J gene: TRBJ1-1; V gene: TRBV10-3; CDR3 length: 14; D gene: TRBD1; clone size: many; CDR3 protein: CAISAGQVNTEAFF; CDR3 DNA: TGTGCCATCAGCGCGGGACAGGTGAACACTGAAGCTTTCTTT
J gene: TRBJ2-7; V gene: TRBV7-2; CDR3 length: 16; D gene: TRBD1; clone size: .; CDR3 protein: CASSYISGTGSYEQYF; CDR3 DNA: TGTGCCAGCAGCTACATTTCCGGGACAGGATCCTACGAGCAGTACTTC
J gene: TRBJ2-7; V gene: TRBV20-1; CDR3 length: 14; D gene: .; clone size: few; CDR3 protein: CSARQGDYSYEQYF; CDR3 DNA: TGCAGTGCTAGACAGGGGGACTACTCCTACGAGCAGTACTTC